This TCR beta chain was documented in a study of shared clonotypes between healthy human individuals. Some clones are missing from TCRdb's copy, which holds only in-frame ones; the method was immunoSEQ multiplex PCR. The table has 2.3 million or so clones, more than 80% seen once. From germline, CDR1 is MDHEN and CDR2 SYDVKM. This CDR3 has 11 amino acids. V was shortened by 10 bases and J by 9 bases, with 12 bases between the two germline ends. The gene calls are TRBV28 and TRBJ1-4, with a possible D match to TRBD1 (5 bases). The receptor was isolated from a man between 18 and 35 years old in good health. Some clones in this sample may be carry-over from other donors' samples. The sequenced sample consisted of naive CD4+ T cells from PBMCs. Subset of the sample: CD45RA+ positively selected. In nucleotides, the CDR3 is TGTGCCACCCAGGGTTTGCAAAAACTGTTTTTT. Encoded protein: CATQGLQKLFF. The entire variable domain, with the rest obtained from reference TRBV28 and TRBJ1-4, is as follows: DVKVTQSSRYLVKRTGEKVFLECVQDMDHENMFWYRQDPGLGLRLIYFSYDVKMKEKGDIPEGYSVSREKKERFSLILESASTNQTSMYLCATQGLQKLFFGSGTQLSVL.